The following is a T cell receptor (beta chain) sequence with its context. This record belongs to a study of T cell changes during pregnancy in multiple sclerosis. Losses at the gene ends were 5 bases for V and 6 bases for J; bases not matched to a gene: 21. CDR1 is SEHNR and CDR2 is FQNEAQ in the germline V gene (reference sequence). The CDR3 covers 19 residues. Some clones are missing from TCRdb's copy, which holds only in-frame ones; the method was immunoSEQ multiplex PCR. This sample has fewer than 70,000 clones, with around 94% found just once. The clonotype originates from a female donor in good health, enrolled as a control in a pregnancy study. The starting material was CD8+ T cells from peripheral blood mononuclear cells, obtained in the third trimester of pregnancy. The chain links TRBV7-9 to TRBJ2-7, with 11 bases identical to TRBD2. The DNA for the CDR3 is TGTGCCAGCAGCCCTTGGACGGGGATAGCGGGGGGGCTGATTAGCGAGCAGTACTTC. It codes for CASSPWTGIAGGLISEQYF.